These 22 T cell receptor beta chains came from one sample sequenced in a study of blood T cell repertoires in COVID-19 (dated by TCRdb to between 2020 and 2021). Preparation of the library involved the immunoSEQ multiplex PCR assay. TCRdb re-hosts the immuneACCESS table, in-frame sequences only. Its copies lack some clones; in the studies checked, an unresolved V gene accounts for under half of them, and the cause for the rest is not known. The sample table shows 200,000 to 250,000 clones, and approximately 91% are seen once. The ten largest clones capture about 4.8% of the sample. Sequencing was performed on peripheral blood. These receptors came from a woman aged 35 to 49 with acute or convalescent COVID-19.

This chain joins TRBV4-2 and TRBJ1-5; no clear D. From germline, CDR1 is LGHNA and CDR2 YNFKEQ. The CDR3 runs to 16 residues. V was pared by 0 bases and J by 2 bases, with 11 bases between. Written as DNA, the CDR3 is TGTGCCAGCAGCCAAGAAATGGGTCGGGGCAATCAGCCCCAGCATTTT. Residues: CASSQEMGRGNQPQHF.

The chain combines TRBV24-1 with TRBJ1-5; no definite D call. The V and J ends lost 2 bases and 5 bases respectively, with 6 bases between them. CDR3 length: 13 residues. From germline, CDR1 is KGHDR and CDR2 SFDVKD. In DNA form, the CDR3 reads TGTGCCACCAGTGATTACGCAGATCAGCCCCAGCATTTT. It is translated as CATSDYADQPQHF.

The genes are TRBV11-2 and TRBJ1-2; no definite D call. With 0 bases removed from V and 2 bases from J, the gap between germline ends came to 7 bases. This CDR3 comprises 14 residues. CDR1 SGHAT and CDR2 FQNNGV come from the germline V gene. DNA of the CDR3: TGTGCCAGCAGCTTAGACTACGCCAACTATGGCTACACCTTC. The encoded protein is CASSLDYANYGYTF.

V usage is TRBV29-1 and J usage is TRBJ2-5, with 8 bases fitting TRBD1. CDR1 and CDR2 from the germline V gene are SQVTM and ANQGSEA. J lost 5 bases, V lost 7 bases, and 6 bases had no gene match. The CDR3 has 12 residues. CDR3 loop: CSAGTGGETQYF. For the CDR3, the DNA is TGCAGCGCCGGGACAGGAGGGGAGACCCAGTACTTC.

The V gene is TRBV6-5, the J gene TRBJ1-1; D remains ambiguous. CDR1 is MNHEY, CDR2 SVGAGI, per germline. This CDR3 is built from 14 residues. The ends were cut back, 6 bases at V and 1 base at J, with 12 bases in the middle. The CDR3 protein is CASREFHGNTEAFF. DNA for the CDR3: TGTGCCAGCAGGGAGTTTCACGGGAACACTGAAGCTTTCTTT.

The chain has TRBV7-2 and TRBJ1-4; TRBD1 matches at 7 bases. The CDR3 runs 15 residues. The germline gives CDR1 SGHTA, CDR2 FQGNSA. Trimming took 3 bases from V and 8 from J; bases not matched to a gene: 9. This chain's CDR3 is CASSFRGDSGEKLFF. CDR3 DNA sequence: TGTGCCAGCAGCTTCAGGGGGGATAGTGGAGAAAAACTGTTTTTT. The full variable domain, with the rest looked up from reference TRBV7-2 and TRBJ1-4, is GAGVSQSPSNKVTEKGKDVELRCDPISGHTALYWYRQSLGQGLEFLIYFQGNSAPDKSGLPSDRFSAERTGGSVSTLTIQRTQQEDSAVYLCASSFRGDSGEKLFFGSGTQLSVL.

For the CDR3, the DNA is TGTGCCAGCAGTTACGGAGGTATGGGGACTCACGGCTACACCTTC. Protein sequence: CASSYGGMGTHGYTF. The genes are TRBV6-6 and TRBJ1-2; a possible D gene is TRBD1 (5 bases). Germline-derived CDR1 and CDR2 are MNHNY and SVGAGI (reference sequence). V was trimmed by 2 bases and J by 8 bases, leaving 18 bases between them. The CDR3 covers 15 residues.

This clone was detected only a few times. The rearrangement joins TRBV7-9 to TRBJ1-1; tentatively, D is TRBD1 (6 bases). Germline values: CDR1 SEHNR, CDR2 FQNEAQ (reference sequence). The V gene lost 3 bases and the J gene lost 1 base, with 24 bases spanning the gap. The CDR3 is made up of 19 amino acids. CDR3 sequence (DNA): TGTGCCAGCAGCTTCTCCAAGTTTACAGGGAGTCTGGGGAACACTGAAGCTTTCTTT. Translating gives CASSFSKFTGSLGNTEAFF.

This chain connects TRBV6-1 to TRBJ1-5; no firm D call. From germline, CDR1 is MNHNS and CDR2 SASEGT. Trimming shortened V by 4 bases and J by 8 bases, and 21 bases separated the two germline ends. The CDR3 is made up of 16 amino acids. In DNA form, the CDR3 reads TGTGCCAGCAGTGGCCCCGTGATAACGAGGAGGGAGCCCCAGCATTTT. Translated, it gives CASSGPVITRREPQHF.

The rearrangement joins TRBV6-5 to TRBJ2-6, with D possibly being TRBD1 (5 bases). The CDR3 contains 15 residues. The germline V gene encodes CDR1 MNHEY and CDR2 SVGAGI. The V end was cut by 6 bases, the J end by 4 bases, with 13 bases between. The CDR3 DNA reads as TGTGCCAGCAGCGTAGACAGCTCGGGGGCCAACGTCCTGACTTTC. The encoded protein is CASSVDSSGANVLTF.

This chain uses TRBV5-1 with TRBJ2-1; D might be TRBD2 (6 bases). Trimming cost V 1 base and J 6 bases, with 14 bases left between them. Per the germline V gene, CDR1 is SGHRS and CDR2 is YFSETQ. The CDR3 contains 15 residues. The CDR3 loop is CASSLSTSSSNEQFF. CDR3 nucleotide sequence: TGCGCCAGCAGCTTGTCTACTAGCTCGAGCAATGAGCAGTTCTTC. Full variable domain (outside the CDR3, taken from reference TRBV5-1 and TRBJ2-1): KAGVTQTPRYLIKTRGQQVTLSCSPISGHRSVSWYQQTPGQGLQFLFEYFSETQRNKGNFPGRFSGRQFSNSRSEMNVSTLELGDSALYLCASSLSTSSSNEQFFGPGTRLTVL.

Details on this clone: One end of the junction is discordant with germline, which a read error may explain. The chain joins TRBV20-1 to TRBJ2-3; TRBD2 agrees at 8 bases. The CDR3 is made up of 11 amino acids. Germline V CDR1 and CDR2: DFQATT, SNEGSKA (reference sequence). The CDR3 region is CSAAPKRGLIF. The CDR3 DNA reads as TGCAGTGCCGCTCCAAAGCGGGGGCTAATATTT.

The CDR3 DNA follows: TGTGCCAGCAGCAAATGGGGCGGGGGGCCCCTACAGGGCACAGATACGCAGTATTTT. This gives the protein CASSKWGGGPLQGTDTQYF. This rearrangement joins TRBV7-6 to TRBJ2-3; 8 positions agree with TRBD2. Per the germline V gene, CDR1 is SGHVS and CDR2 is FNYEAQ. The CDR3 covers 19 residues. J gave up 1 base and V 5 bases, and 17 bases lay outside the gene matches.

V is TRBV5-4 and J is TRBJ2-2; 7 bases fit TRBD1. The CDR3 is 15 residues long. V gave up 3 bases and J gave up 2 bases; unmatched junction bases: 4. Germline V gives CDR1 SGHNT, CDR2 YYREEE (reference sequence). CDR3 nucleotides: TGTGCCAGCAGCTGGGACAGATTTAACACCGGGGAGCTGTTTTTT. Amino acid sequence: CASSWDRFNTGELFF. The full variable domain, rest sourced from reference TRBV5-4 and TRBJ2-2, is ETGVTQSPTHLIKTRGQQVTLRCSSQSGHNTVSWYQQALGQGPQFIFQYYREEENGRGNFPPRFSGLQFPNYSSELNVNALELDDSALYLCASSWDRFNTGELFFGEGSRLTVL.

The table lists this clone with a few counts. As DNA, the CDR3 is TGTGCCAGCAGTATTTTTACAGGGGGGGGTGGCTACACCTTC. It codes for CASSIFTGGGGYTF. The J gene is TRBJ1-2, the V gene TRBV5-4; 8 bases match TRBD1. V was pared by 5 bases and J by 7 bases, with 10 bases of the junction left unmatched. This CDR3 contains 14 residues. Germline loops: CDR1 SGHNT, CDR2 YYREEE (reference sequence).

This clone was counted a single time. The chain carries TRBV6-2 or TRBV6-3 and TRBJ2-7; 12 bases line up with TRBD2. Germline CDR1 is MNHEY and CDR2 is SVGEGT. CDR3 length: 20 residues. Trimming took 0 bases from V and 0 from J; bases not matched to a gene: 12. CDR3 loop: CASSYSSSGLAGLSSYEQYV. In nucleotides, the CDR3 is TGTGCCAGCAGTTACTCGAGTTCGGGACTAGCGGGCCTGAGCTCCTACGAGCAGTACGTC.

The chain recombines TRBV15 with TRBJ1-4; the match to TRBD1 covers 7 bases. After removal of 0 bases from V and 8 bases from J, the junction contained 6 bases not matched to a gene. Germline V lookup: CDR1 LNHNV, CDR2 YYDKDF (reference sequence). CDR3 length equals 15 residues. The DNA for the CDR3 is TGTGCCACCAGCAGAGAGACAGGGAGGAGGGAAAAACTGTTTTTT. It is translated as CATSRETGRREKLFF.

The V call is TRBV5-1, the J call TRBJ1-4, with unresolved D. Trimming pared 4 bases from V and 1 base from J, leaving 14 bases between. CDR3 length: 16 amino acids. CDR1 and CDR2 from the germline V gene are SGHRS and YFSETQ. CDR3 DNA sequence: TGCGCCAGCAGCCCCGGGGAGCTCGGAACTAATGAAAAACTGTTTTTT. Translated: CASSPGELGTNEKLFF.

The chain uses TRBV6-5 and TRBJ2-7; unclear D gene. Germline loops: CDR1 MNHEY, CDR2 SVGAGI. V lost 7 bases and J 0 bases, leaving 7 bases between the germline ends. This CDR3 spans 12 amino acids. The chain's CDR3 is CASTLSSYEQYV. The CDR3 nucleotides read TGTGCCAGCACCCTAAGCTCCTACGAGCAGTACGTC.

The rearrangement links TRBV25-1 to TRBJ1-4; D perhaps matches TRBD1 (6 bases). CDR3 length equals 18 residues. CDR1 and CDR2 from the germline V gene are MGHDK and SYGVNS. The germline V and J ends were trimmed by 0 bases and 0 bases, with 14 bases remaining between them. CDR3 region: CASSEYGGQLATNEKLFF. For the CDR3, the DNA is TGTGCCAGCAGTGAATATGGCGGACAGCTTGCAACTAATGAAAAACTGTTTTTT.

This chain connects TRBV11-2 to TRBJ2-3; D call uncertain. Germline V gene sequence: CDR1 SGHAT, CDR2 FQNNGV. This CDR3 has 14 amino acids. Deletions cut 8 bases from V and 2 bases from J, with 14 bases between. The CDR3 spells CASSPSQVTDTQYF. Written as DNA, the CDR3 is TGTGCCAGCTCCCCTTCGCAGGTCACAGATACGCAGTATTTT.

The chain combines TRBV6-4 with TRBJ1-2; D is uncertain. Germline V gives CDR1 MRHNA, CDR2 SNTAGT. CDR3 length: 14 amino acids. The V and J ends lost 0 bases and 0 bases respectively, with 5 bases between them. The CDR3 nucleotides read TGTGCCAGCAGTGACTCTGTATCTAACTATGGCTACACCTTC. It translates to CASSDSVSNYGYTF.